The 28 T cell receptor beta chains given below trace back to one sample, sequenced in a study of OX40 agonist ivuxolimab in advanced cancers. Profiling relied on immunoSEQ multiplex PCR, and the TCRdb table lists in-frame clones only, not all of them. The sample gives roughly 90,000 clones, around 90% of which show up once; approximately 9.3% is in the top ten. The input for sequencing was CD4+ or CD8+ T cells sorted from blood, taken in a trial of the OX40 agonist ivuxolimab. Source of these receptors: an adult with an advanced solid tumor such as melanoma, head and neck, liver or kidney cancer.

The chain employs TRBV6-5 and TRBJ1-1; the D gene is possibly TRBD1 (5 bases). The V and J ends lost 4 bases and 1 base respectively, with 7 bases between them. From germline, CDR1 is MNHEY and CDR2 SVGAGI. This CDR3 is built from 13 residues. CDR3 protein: CASSLQGNTEAFF. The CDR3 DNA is TGTGCCAGCAGTTTGCAGGGGAACACTGAAGCTTTCTTT.

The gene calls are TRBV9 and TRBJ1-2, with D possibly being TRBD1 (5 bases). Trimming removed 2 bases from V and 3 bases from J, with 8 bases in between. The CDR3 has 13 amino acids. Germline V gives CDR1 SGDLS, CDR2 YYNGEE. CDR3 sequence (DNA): TGTGCCAGCAGCGTTGGACACGACTATGGCTACACCTTC. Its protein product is CASSVGHDYGYTF.

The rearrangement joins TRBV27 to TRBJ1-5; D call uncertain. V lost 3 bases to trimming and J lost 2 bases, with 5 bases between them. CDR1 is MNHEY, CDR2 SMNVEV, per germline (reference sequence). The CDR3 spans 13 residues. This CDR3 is CASSFSGNQPQHF. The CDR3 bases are TGTGCCAGCAGTTTCTCTGGCAATCAGCCCCAGCATTTT.

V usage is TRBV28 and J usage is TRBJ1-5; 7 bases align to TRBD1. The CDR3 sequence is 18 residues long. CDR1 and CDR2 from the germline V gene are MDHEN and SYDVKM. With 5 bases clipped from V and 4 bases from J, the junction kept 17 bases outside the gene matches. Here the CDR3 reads CASSHTTFMTGRNQPQHF. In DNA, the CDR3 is TGTGCCAGCAGTCACACCACCTTTATGACAGGGAGGAATCAGCCCCAGCATTTT. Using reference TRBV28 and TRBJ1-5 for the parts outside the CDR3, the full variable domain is DVKVTQSSRYLVKRTGEKVFLECVQDMDHENMFWYRQDPGLGLRLIYFSYDVKMKEKGDIPEGYSVSREKKERFSLILESASTNQTSMYLCASSHTTFMTGRNQPQHFGDGTRLSIL.

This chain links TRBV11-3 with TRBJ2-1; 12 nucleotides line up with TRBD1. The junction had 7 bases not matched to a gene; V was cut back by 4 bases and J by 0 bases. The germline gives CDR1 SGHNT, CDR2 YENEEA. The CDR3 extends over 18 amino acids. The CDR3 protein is CASSSRDRGLSSYNEQFF. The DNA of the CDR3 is TGTGCCAGCAGCTCCCGGGACAGGGGGCTCAGCTCCTACAATGAGCAGTTCTTC.

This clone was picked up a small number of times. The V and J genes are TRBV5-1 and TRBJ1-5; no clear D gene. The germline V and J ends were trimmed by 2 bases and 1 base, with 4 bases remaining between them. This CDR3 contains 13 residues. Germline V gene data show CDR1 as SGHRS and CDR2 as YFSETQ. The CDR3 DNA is TGCGCCAGCAGCTTAGACAGCAATCAGCCCCAGCATTTT. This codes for CASSLDSNQPQHF.

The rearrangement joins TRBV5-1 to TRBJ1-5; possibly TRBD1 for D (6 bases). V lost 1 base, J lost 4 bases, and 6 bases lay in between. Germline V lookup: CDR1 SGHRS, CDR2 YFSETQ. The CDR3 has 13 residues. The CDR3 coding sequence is TGCGCCAGCAGCTTGACAGGGAATCAGCCCCAGCATTTT. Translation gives CASSLTGNQPQHF.

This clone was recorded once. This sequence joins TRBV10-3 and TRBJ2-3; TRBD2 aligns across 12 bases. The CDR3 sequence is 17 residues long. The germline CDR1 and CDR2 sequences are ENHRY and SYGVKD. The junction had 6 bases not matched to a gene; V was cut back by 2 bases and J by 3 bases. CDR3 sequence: CAISEVSSGRGTDTQYF. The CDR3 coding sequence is TGTGCCATCAGTGAGGTGTCTAGCGGGAGGGGAACAGATACGCAGTATTTT.

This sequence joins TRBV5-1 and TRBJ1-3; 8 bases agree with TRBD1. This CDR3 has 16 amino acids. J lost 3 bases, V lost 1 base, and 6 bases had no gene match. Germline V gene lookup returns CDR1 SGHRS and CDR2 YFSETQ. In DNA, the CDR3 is TGCGCCAGCAGCTTGACCCAGGGGGCTCTTGGAAACACCATATATTTT. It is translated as CASSLTQGALGNTIYF.

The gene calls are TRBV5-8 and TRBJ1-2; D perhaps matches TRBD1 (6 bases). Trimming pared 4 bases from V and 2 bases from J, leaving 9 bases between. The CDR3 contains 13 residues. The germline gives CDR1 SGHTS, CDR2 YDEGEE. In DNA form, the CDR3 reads TGTGCCAGCAGCCGTACAGGGAACTATGGCTACACCTTC. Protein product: CASSRTGNYGYTF.

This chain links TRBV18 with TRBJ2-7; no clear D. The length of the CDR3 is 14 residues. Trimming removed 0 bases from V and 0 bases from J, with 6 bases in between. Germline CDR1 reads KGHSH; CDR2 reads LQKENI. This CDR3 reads CASSPPALSYEQYF. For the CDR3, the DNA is TGTGCCAGCTCACCACCGGCCCTCTCCTACGAGCAGTACTTC.

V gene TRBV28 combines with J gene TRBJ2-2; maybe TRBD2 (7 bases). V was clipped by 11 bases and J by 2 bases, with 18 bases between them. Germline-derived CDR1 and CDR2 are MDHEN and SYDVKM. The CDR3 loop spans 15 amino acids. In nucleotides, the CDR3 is TGTGCCTGCGGAGGGGGGAGGGCAAACACCGGGGAGCTGTTTTTT. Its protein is CACGGGRANTGELFF. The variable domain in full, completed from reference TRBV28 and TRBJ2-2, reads DVKVTQSSRYLVKRTGEKVFLECVQDMDHENMFWYRQDPGLGLRLIYFSYDVKMKEKGDIPEGYSVSREKKERFSLILESASTNQTSMYLCACGGGRANTGELFFGEGSRLTVL.

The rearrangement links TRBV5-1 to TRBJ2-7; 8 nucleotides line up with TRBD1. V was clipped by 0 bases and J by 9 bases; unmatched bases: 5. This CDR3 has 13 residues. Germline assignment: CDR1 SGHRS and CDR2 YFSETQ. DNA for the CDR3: TGCGCCAGCAGCTTGGAACAGGGGGGTTGGCAGTACTTC. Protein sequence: CASSLEQGGWQYF.

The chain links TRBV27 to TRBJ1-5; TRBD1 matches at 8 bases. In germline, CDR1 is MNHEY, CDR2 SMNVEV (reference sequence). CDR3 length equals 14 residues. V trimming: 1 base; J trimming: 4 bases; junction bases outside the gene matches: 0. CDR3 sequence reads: CASSLYRGNQPQHF. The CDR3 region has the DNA TGTGCCAGCAGTTTATACAGGGGGAATCAGCCCCAGCATTTT.

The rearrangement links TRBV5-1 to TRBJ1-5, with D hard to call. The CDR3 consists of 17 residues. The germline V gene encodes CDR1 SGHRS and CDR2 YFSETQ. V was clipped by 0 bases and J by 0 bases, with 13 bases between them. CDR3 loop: CASSLAVGSFSNQPQHF. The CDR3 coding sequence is TGCGCCAGCAGCTTGGCGGTGGGATCATTTAGCAATCAGCCCCAGCATTTT.

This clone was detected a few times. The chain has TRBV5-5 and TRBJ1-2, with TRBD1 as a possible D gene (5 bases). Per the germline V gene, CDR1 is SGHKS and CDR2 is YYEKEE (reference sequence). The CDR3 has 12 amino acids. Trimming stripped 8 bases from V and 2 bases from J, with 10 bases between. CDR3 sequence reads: CASSAGNYGYTF. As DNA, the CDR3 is TGTGCCAGTTCAGCAGGGAACTATGGCTACACCTTC.

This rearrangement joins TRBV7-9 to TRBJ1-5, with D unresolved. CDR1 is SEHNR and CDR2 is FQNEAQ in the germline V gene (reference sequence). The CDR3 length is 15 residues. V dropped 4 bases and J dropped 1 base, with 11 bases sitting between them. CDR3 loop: CASSSPGASNQPQHF. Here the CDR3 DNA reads TGTGCCAGCAGCTCCCCAGGTGCGAGCAATCAGCCCCAGCATTTT.

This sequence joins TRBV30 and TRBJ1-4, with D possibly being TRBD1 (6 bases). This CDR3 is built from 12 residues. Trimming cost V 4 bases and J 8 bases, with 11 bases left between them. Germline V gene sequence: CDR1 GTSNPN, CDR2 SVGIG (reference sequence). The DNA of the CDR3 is TGTGCCTGGACCAGGGGTGACGAAAAACTGTTTTTT. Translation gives CAWTRGDEKLFF. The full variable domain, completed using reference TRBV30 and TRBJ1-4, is SQTIHQWPATLVQPVGSPLSLECTVEGTSNPNLYWYRQAAGRGLQLLFYSVGIGQISSEVPQNLSASRPQDRQFILSSKKLLLSDSGFYLCAWTRGDEKLFFGSGTQLSVL.

CDR3 sequence reads: CASSISFGLANQETQYF. The CDR3 region has the DNA TGTGCCAGTAGTATAAGTTTCGGACTAGCAAACCAAGAGACCCAGTACTTC. The gene calls are TRBV19 and TRBJ2-5; 8 nucleotides line up with TRBD2. The trim removed 2 bases at V and 0 bases at J, leaving 8 bases unmatched. This CDR3 region has 17 residues. Germline CDR1 and CDR2: LNHDA and SQIVND (reference sequence).

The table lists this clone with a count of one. CDR3 in DNA: TGTGCCAGCAGTTTATGGGGGACCTATGGCTACACCTTC. This encodes CASSLWGTYGYTF. The gene calls are TRBV28 and TRBJ1-2; a possible D gene is TRBD1 (5 bases). Germline V gives CDR1 MDHEN, CDR2 SYDVKM. V was trimmed by 0 bases and J by 4 bases, leaving 6 bases between them. CDR3 size: 13 residues.

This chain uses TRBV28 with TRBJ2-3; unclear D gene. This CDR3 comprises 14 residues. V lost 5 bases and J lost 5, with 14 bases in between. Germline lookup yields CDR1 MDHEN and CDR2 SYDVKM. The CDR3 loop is CASSPITQIDTQYF. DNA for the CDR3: TGTGCCAGCAGTCCCATTACACAAATAGATACGCAGTATTTT.

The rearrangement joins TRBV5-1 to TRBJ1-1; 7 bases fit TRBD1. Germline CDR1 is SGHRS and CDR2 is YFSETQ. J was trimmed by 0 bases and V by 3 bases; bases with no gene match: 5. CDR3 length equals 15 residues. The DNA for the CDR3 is TGCGCCAGCAGCTCAACCGGGACAGTGAACACTGAAGCTTTCTTT. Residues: CASSSTGTVNTEAFF.

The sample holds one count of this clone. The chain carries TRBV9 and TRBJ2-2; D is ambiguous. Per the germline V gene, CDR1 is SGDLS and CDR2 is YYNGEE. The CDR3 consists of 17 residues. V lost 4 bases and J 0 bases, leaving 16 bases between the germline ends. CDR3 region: CASSPQSGGANTGELFF. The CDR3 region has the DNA TGTGCCAGCAGCCCCCAATCCGGCGGAGCGAACACCGGGGAGCTGTTTTTT.

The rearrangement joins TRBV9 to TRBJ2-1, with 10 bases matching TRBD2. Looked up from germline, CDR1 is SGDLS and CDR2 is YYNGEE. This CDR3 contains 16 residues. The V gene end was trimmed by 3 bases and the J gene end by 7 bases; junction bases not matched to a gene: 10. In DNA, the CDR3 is TGTGCCAGCAGCGCGCCCCCTAGCGGGAGCGAGAATGAGCAGTTCTTC. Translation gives CASSAPPSGSENEQFF.

Here the CDR3 reads CAWNRWDSSYEQYF. CDR3 sequence (DNA): TGTGCCTGGAATCGTTGGGACAGTTCCTACGAGCAGTACTTC. The rearrangement uses TRBV30 and TRBJ2-7, with 7 bases aligning to TRBD1. This CDR3 region has 14 residues. Germline V lookup: CDR1 GTSNPN, CDR2 SVGIG (reference sequence). Losses at the gene ends were 4 bases for V and 1 base for J; bases not matched to a gene: 7.

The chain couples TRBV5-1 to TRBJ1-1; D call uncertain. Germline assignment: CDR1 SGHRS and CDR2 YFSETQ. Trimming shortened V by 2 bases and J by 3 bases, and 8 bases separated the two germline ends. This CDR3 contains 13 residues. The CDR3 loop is CASSLGRYTEAFF. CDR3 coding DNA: TGCGCCAGCAGCTTAGGACGCTACACTGAAGCTTTCTTT.

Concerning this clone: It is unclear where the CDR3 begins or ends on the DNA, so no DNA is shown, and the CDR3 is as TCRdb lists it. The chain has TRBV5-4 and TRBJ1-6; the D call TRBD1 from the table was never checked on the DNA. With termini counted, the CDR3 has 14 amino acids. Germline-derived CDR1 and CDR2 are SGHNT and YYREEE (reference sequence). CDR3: CASSSDTFGSPLHF.

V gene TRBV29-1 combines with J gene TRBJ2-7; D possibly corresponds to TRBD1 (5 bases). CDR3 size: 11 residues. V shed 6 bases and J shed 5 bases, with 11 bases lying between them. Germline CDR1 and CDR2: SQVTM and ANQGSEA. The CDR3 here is CSVAQGDEQYF. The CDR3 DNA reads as TGCAGCGTCGCCCAAGGGGACGAGCAGTACTTC.